This T cell receptor (beta chain) is drawn from a study of blood T cell repertoires in COVID-19. Some clones are missing from TCRdb's copy, which holds only in-frame ones; the method was immunoSEQ multiplex PCR. Altogether over 250,000 clones are present, roughly 90% being singletons, with the ten largest covering roughly 14%. Seattle patient enrollment occurred during active infection, with longitudinal follow-up thereafter. The length of the CDR3 is 14 residues. Germline CDR1 and CDR2: SGHRS and YFSETQ. The junction had 4 bases not matched to a gene; V was cut back by 2 bases and J by 3 bases. Sequenced input: peripheral blood. The receptor was derived from a woman in her 70s with COVID-19, enrolled during active disease. The chain is built from TRBV5-1 and TRBJ1-1, with 7 bases matching TRBD1. In DNA, the CDR3 is TGCGCCAGCAGCTTTGTTACAGGGGACACTGAAGCTTTCTTT. Its protein product is CASSFVTGDTEAFF. Full variable domain (missing parts from reference TRBV5-1 and TRBJ1-1): KAGVTQTPRYLIKTRGQQVTLSCSPISGHRSVSWYQQTPGQGLQFLFEYFSETQRNKGNFPGRFSGRQFSNSRSEMNVSTLELGDSALYLCASSFVTGDTEAFFGQGTRLTVV.